This T cell receptor (beta chain) was observed in a study of cytomegalovirus exposure and HLA in healthy donors. As for this clone: Its target is unknown.

Primers included in the PCR were 60 Vbeta and 13 Jbeta primers. Clones were read by immunoSEQ multiplex PCR, and TCRdb kept only the in-frame ones, dropping some. The data hold hundreds of thousands of clones, with roughly 80% observed a single time. Whole-study results and caveats: Highly shared sequence variants in one cluster were likely a sequencing artifact. Segments of the TCR beta V type were, in most cases, productive about 87% or about 30% of the time in an earlier analysis. Later on, an analysis tied approximately 15,000 TCR beta sequences to HLA alleles at 0.05 false discovery rate.

There are 14 residues in the CDR3. V gave up 3 bases and J gave up 4 bases, with 12 bases separating them. Per the germline V gene, CDR1 is SNHLY and CDR2 is FYNNEI. Sequenced: PBMCs. The receptor was isolated from a man aged 40-49 years in good health and CMV-seronegative. The chain couples TRBV2 to TRBJ1-1; TRBD1 is a possible D gene (5 bases). The CDR3 loop is CASSDGAGLTEAFF. CDR3 in DNA: TGTGCCAGCAGTGACGGGGCGGGGCTCACTGAAGCTTTCTTT.